This record concerns one T cell receptor (beta chain) sequence. This entry belongs to a study of long-term antiretroviral therapy in people with HIV. CDR1 and CDR2 from the germline V gene are SGHAT and FQNNGV. Deletions cut 5 bases from V and 6 bases from J, with 12 bases between. The CDR3 spans 13 residues. They ran version v3.0 of the immunoSEQ assay at survey level. Generated by immunoSEQ multiplex PCR, the TCRdb table keeps only in-frame clones and is missing some. Of 30,000 or so clones listed, 60% to 75% are singletons. This chain links TRBV11-2 with TRBJ2-3; D gene uncertain. Sample: unsorted PBMCs, taken 3 years after starting antiretroviral therapy. This clonotype originated in a man aged 45-65 years with HIV. CDR3 amino acids: CASSPDPSDTQYF. In DNA form, the CDR3 reads TGTGCCAGCAGCCCGGACCCCTCGGATACGCAGTATTTT.